The rows below give T cell receptor beta chains drawn from one sample of a study of identical twins. TCRdb recomputed calls from the 5' RACE reads with MiXCR, one row per CDR3 protein. The sample has under 300,000 distinct CDR3 sequences, around 15% seen once. Source material: memory (CD45RO+) T cells sorted from blood. These receptors came from a woman aged 18-29 years in good health. Each CDR3 is given without its conserved first and last residue. Some rows have no size entry. The others give once, few or many, or a class for an expanded clone.

J gene	clone size	V gene	CDR3 protein
TRBJ2-1	many	TRBV29-1	SGTSGIGEQF
TRBJ2-1	NA	TRBV6-5	ASRRQGQEQF
TRBJ1-1	NA	TRBV20-1	SARDPGYGTEAF
TRBJ2-3	NA	TRBV29-1	SVGTSWGTDTQY
TRBJ2-2	few	TRBV5-1	ASSSPTLSSTGELF
TRBJ2-7	few	TRBV18	ASSPAGGPFGYEQY
TRBJ1-2	NA	TRBV18	ASSPPTRAYGYT
TRBJ1-1	many	TRBV20-1	SARAQGSDTEAF
TRBJ1-5	few	TRBV19	ASSRQLFANQPQH
TRBJ2-2	NA	TRBV7-2	ASGTGTGTGELF
TRBJ1-5	few	TRBV7-2	ASSSTGGSNQPQQ
TRBJ2-7	NA	TRBV7-8	ASSHTGARTGYEQY
TRBJ2-7	NA	TRBV7-6	ASSLVYAGGAGEQY
TRBJ2-7	many	TRBV12-3/TRBV12-4	ASSLGDRSYEQY
TRBJ2-7	many	TRBV10-1	AGGGQDVSYEQY
TRBJ1-4	NA	TRBV12-3/TRBV12-4	ASSTSTGRLF
TRBJ2-1	few	TRBV12-5	ASWTPVRNNEQF
TRBJ2-1	NA	TRBV25-1	ASSAGGDRGYEQF
TRBJ2-3	NA	TRBV12-3/TRBV12-4	ASRRTSGTDTQY
TRBJ2-7	NA	TRBV5-1	ASRAGTGYVEQY
TRBJ2-6	few	TRBV7-3	ASSPDRGANVLT
TRBJ2-1	NA	TRBV29-1	SVGTSSRGYNEQF
TRBJ2-7	NA	TRBV19	ASSSRGTARY
TRBJ2-5	once	TRBV5-7	ASSLLEVGTQY
TRBJ2-7	NA	TRBV19	ASSMPTDEGSYEQY
TRBJ2-1	few	TRBV7-9	ASSRGTSGHNEQF
TRBJ2-7	NA	TRBV15	ATSRDKGTDYEQY
TRBJ1-2	NA	TRBV7-2	ASSLKDGPLYGYT
TRBJ2-3	few	TRBV27	ASSRRATDTQY
TRBJ2-5	NA	TRBV29-1	SAHFGGRVY
TRBJ2-3	many	TRBV7-2	ASSQLAGGSSGDTQY
TRBJ2-5	few	TRBV12-3/TRBV12-4	ASSTTSGVKTQY
TRBJ2-4	many	TRBV5-1	ASSFMGVAKNIQY
TRBJ2-1	NA	TRBV20-1	SATKLAGGDEQF
TRBJ2-5	few	TRBV29-1	SVGGGKETQY
TRBJ1-5	NA	TRBV28	ASSLSAQPQH
TRBJ2-2	many	TRBV18	ASSPGTGRTGELF
TRBJ2-3	NA	TRBV11-2	ASTERIAGGSRPDTQY
TRBJ2-2	many	TRBV7-3	ASSHAKATGELF
TRBJ2-5	many	TRBV4-2	ASSPTSGPMETQY
TRBJ1-1	few	TRBV3-1	ASSQSDRRAAEAF
TRBJ2-2	few	TRBV5-1	ASRPLAENTGELF
TRBJ1-3	many	TRBV12-3/TRBV12-4	ASSFGRGRGGNTIY
TRBJ2-5	many	TRBV20-1	SARGAAQEGFIETQY
TRBJ2-3	many	TRBV5-1	ASSAGQRTDTQY
TRBJ2-1	NA	TRBV7-9	ASSLPGLAGVNEQF
TRBJ2-7	few	TRBV7-9	AASLAGGGEQY
TRBJ2-3	NA	TRBV6-1	ASSISGATTDTQY
TRBJ1-2	few	TRBV12-3/TRBV12-4	ASRSHRDSYGYT
TRBJ1-5	many	TRBV12-3/TRBV12-4	ASTPSRDRGQPQH
TRBJ2-1	many	TRBV20-1	SAIPLAGDYNEQF
TRBJ2-1	many	TRBV20-1	SARRTGMQF
TRBJ2-1	few	TRBV6-5	ASSPYRGEQF
TRBJ1-2	few	TRBV6-5	ASSYVGRDQGYT
TRBJ2-5	NA	TRBV20-1	SAGKTGGARETQY
TRBJ2-3	few	TRBV27	ASHLRTGSSTDTQY
TRBJ2-1	NA	TRBV6-2/TRBV6-3	ASSIIAGLAYNEQF
TRBJ2-3	NA	TRBV4-3	ASSQEGGRVPITQY
TRBJ2-1	few	TRBV20-1	SVLGQTFQF
TRBJ2-4	many	TRBV7-2	ASSIGLVHGNIQY